This TCR beta chain was captured by sequencing in a study of blood T cell repertoires in COVID-19. Whole-study context: Collection of acute and convalescent COVID-19 samples took place in the United States, Italy and Spain. PBMCs, B-cell-depleted T cells, or T cells provided the cDNA or gDNA that made up the material.

This CDR3 has 16 residues. V shed 7 bases and J 2 bases; nucleotides not matched to a gene: 11. The germline V gene has CDR1 SGHTA and CDR2 FQGNSA. This clone is a singleton in its sample. Original handling: Amplification of reference gene primers provided the estimated nucleated cell counts. Profiling relied on immunoSEQ multiplex PCR, and the TCRdb table lists in-frame clones only, not all of them. That table is the source of V, J and clone size, and D and trimming were worked out from the DNA. The sample contains 25,000 to 30,000 clones, 70% to 90% of which appear only once. The chain links TRBV7-2 to TRBJ2-3, with 8 bases that match TRBD2. The TCR comes from a human donor in a cohort sampled during active COVID-19. Sequencing was carried out using peripheral blood. CDR3 sequence (DNA): TGTGCCAGCACCTCCGCCGGGACTAGGGCCACAGATACGCAGTATTTT. It codes for CASTSAGTRATDTQYF.